Listed here is a single T cell receptor (beta chain). RNA extraction was followed by reverse transcription into cDNA, which acted as the sequencing template. TCRdb keeps only in-frame clones here, not all; method: immunoSEQ multiplex PCR. The sample yields some 130,000 clones, about 50% seen once. As for treatment: oral pan-JAK inhibitor, 5-10 mg twice daily. Lesional scalp punch biopsies and peripheral blood were collected from alopecia areata patients. V was shortened by 6 bases and J by 3 bases, with 15 bases between the two germline ends. The CDR3 spans 14 residues. Germline V gene lookup returns CDR1 SGHTA and CDR2 FQGTGA. This sample is drawn from a study of CD8+ T cells in alopecia areata.

The chain joins TRBV7-3 to TRBJ2-7; a weak D match, TRBD2 (5 bases). This specimen was CD4+ T cells sorted from blood, taken at week 4, from a patient treated with tofacitinib. The sequence derives from a human donor with alopecia areata. The CDR3: CASSSTGDYYEQYF. For the CDR3, the DNA is TGTGCCAGCAGTTCCACCGGGGATTACTACGAGCAGTACTTC.